The 5 T cell receptor beta chains below come from one sample, sequenced in a study of shared clonotypes between healthy human individuals (dated by TCRdb to the early 2020s). The library was produced with the immunoSEQ multiplex PCR assay. The source is immuneACCESS, and TCRdb retained only in-frame sequences with V and J called. Part of the clones is not carried over; for the studies checked, unresolved V genes explain less than half of this, and the remainder is unexplained. The sample records some 2 million clones, roughly 94% of which are singletons. The top ten clones comprise roughly 1.2% of the sample. CD8 naive samples were CD45RO-negative cells positively selected for CCR7, giving a CD45RA+CCR7+ population that excluded TemRA cells. Material for sequencing was naive CD8+ T cells sorted from blood. Taken with the paper, the label for cell subset or site translates to: CD45RA+CCR7+. Receptors were obtained from a man younger than 30 in good health.

About this clone: Other DNA sequences in this sample translate to the same CDR3. The gene calls are TRBV30 and TRBJ1-3; no firm D call. Trimming removed 2 bases from V and 4 bases from J, with 6 bases in between. This CDR3 spans 12 amino acids. CDR1 is GTSNPN, CDR2 SVGIG, per germline (reference sequence). The CDR3 spells CAWSPQGNTIYF. CDR3 sequence (DNA): TGTGCCTGGAGTCCACAGGGAAACACCATATATTTT.

The chain carries TRBV4-3 and TRBJ2-2; 8 nucleotides match TRBD1. The V segment lost 1 base and the J segment 5 bases; nucleotides outside the gene matches: 0. CDR1 and CDR2 from the germline V gene are LGHNA and YSLEER. The CDR3 spans 14 residues. The CDR3 DNA sequence: TGCGCCAGCAGCCAAGGACAGGGGACCGGGGAGCTGTTTTTT. This gives the protein CASSQGQGTGELFF.

On this clone: In the same sample, other DNA sequences code for this CDR3. The chain employs TRBV28 and TRBJ1-2, with D uncertain. Looked up from germline, CDR1 is MDHEN and CDR2 is SYDVKM. Deletions cut 8 bases from V and 3 bases from J, with 4 bases between. CDR3 length equals 10 residues. This CDR3 is CASGDYGYTF. As DNA, the CDR3 is TGTGCCAGCGGGGACTATGGCTACACCTTC.

The chain is built from TRBV11-2 and TRBJ2-5; D call uncertain. Germline CDR1 is SGHAT and CDR2 is FQNNGV. V shed 1 base and J shed 5 bases, with 8 bases lying between them. The CDR3 has 13 residues. CDR3 nucleotide sequence: TGTGCCAGCAGCTTAGCTCGGACGGAGACCCAGTACTTC. Amino acids: CASSLARTETQYF.

This rearrangement joins TRBV5-8 to TRBJ1-5; TRBD1 matches 8 bases. After removal of 0 bases from V and 6 bases from J, the junction contained 2 bases not matched to a gene. Per germline, CDR1 SGHTS and CDR2 YDEGEE. This CDR3 comprises 14 residues. CDR3 sequence: CASSLGTGTQPQHF. CDR3 DNA: TGTGCCAGCAGCTTGGGGACAGGGACTCAGCCCCAGCATTTT.